This T cell receptor beta chain was obtained from a study of T cells in Graves' hyperthyroidism and ophthalmopathy. Regarding the study as a whole: A model built on 13 V-J features separated ophthalmopathy from stable hyperthyroidism. Most clonotypes that expanded in the thyroid above 0.001 also showed up in blood.

Amplified regions were TCR beta CDR3 sequences from RNA transcripts. A set of HTBI primers served as the primers for a first-round RT-PCR of the TCR CDR3. TCRdb re-analysed the multiplex PCR reads in MiXCR, keeping a single row per CDR3 protein. In the table there are 450,000 to 700,000 distinct CDR3 sequences, 40% to 55% of which are singletons. No progression to ophthalmopathy during 18 months of follow-up defined stable disease. Any patient presenting with uncontrolled infection, other autoimmune disease, pregnancy or lactation was left out. Per the germline V gene, CDR1 is DFQATT and CDR2 is SNEGSKA (reference sequence). With V trimmed by 3 bases and J by 6 bases, 14 bases remained unmatched. CDR3 length equals 16 residues. This clonotype has ten or more counts. The antigen is not known.

Sequenced sample: peripheral blood or thyroid tissue (not recorded which). The chain carries TRBV20-1 and TRBJ1-5; 7 bases match TRBD1. This TCR derives from a woman under 30 with Graves' hyperthyroidism. The CDR3 coding sequence is TGCAGTGCTAGCCGACCCTACAGGGGAGGTTTTCAGCCCCAGCATTTT. It translates to CSASRPYRGGFQPQHF.